This T cell receptor (beta chain) was identified in a study of blood T cell repertoires in COVID-19 (dated by TCRdb to the early 2020s). As for the study more broadly: Collaborator samples came from the United States, Italy and Spain and covered acute and convalescent phases of COVID-19. The prospective study material was composed of cDNA or gDNA derived from T cells, B-cell-depleted T cells, or PBMCs. Subjects who had been exposed to COVID-19, were actively infected with it, or had recovered from it provided the deeply sampled blood TCRbeta repertoires that made up the dataset. The repertoires were released in a freely available public database meant as a resource for research on the immune response to SARS-CoV-2. Samples came from the ongoing ImmuneRACE study (first 160 participants) plus 1,254 subjects from 6 global collaborators. The sample metadata nearly always contained a de-identified subject ID, COVID-19 status, age in years and sex. Where HLA class I and class II types were available, the types were taken from metadata supplied by the sample provider, not from assay-based typing. What the study reported, not specific to this receptor: Clinical and demographic metadata were provided uncurated, with the amount varying by source and participant.

In regard to this clone: Its antigen target is currently unknown. The record has no base qualities; no much larger clone is one base away.

TCRbeta CDR3 regions were amplified from genomic DNA by means of the immunoSEQ Assay, a bias-controlled multiplex PCR. The paper's data handling went like this. The number of nucleated cells in each sample was estimated by amplification of reference gene primers within the assay. Sequence reads were collapsed and filtered to measure the absolute abundance of every unique TCRbeta CDR3 rearrangement. For each sample, productive Simpson clonality was calculated by taking the square root of Simpson's diversity index across productive rearrangements. Sourced from immuneACCESS, this table was stored by TCRdb with only in-frame sequences that have V and J called. A share of the clones is absent; for the studies checked, an unresolved V gene accounts for under half, and the remainder has no known explanation. V and J calls and clone size are as listed in that table; D and trimming were resolved from the DNA. The sample data list 10,000 to 15,000 clones, and 60% to 80% of these were observed just once. Of the sample, 6% to 7.5% is held by the ten largest clones.

The CDR3 has 12 amino acids, counting the end cysteine and phenylalanine. Of all the DNA, just the CDR3 is kept, 36 bases in frame from base 1. V and J lose 1 base and 8 bases, and a span of 8 bases separates them. At one collaborating source in Seattle, patients were enrolled during active infection and were followed longitudinally through the course of disease. Each collaborating institution followed its own protocols to collect whole blood in K2EDTA tubes. For TCRbeta analysis, collaborators shipped samples in one of three forms: frozen whole blood, isolated PBMCs, or DNA extracted from either of those sample types.

The chain uses TRBV12-3 or TRBV12-4 and TRBJ1-2, with the D gene too uncertain to name. This sequence originates from a man aged 55 to 70 with COVID-19, enrolled during active disease. The sample was peripheral blood. This receptor carries the CDR3 CASSLETYGYTF. Here is the DNA: TGTGCCAGCAGTTTAGAAACTTACGGCTACACCTTC.